The text below deals with one T cell receptor (beta chain). The data derive from a study of technical replicates of blood from a few donors. Clones were read by immunoSEQ multiplex PCR, and TCRdb kept only the in-frame ones, dropping some. Altogether 45,000 to 65,000 clones are present, roughly 94% being singletons, with the ten largest covering roughly 0.22%. The specimen sequenced was T cells isolated from PBMCs. This clonotype originated in a human donor in good health.

CDR3 coding DNA: TGCAGCGTTGTGACCACTAGCGGGAAAGTGTTCTTC. Translating it yields CSVVTTSGKVFF. This sequence joins TRBV29-1 and TRBJ2-1; 10 positions agree with TRBD2. V gave up 4 bases and J gave up 15 bases; unmatched junction bases: 9. The germline gives CDR1 SQVTM, CDR2 ANQGSEA. This CDR3 is 12 amino acids long.